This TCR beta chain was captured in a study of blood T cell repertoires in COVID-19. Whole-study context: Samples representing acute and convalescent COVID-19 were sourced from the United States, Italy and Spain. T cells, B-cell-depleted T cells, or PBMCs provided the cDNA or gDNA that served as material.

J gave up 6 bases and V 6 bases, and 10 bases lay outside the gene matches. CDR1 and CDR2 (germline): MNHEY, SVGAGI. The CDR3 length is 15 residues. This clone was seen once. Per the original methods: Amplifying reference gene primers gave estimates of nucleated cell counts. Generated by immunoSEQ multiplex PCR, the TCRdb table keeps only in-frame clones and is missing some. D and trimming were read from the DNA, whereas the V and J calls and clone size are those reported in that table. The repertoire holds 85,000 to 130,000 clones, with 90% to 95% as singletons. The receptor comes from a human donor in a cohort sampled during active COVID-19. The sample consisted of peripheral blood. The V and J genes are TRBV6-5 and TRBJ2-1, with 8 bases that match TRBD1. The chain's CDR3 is CASRHRQGNINEQFF. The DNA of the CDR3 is TGTGCCAGCAGACATAGACAGGGGAATATCAATGAGCAGTTCTTC.